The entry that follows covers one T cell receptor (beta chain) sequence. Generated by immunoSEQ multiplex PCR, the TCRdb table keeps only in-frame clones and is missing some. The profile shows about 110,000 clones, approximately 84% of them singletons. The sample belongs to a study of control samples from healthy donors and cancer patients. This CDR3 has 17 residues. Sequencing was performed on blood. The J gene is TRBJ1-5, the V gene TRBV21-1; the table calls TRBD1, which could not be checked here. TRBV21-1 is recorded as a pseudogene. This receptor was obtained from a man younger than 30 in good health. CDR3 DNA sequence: TGTGCCAGCAGCAAAGTCGGACACCAAAACCCCCATCAGCCCCAGCATTTT. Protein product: CASSKVGHQNPHQPQHF.